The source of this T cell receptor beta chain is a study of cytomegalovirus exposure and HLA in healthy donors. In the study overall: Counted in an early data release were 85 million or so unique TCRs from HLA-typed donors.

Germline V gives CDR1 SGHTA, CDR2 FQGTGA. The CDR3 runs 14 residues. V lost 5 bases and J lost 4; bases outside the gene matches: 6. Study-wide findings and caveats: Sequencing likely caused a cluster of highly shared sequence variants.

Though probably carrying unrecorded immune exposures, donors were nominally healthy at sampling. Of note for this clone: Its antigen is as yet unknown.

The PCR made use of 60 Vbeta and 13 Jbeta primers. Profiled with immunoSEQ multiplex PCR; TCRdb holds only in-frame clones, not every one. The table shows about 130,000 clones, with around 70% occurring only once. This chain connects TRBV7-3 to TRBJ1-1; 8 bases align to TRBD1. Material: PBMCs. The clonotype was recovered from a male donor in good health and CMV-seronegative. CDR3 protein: CASSATGGSTEAFF. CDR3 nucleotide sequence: TGTGCCAGCAGCGCCACAGGGGGGAGCACTGAAGCTTTCTTT.